The T cell receptor (beta chain) described here comes from a study of Graves' ophthalmopathy and Graves' hyperthyroidism. Whole-study findings and limits: The model's prediction of ophthalmopathy progression had roughly 68% sensitivity and around 78% specificity.

Concerning this clonotype itself: What it binds is not known.

There are 13 residues in the CDR3. Trimming cost V 4 bases and J 3 bases, with 10 bases left between them. Germline V gene data show CDR1 as KGHSY and CDR2 as FQNENV. Amplifying from RNA transcripts, the study obtained TCR beta CDR3 regions. The library came from an HTBI-primed first-round RT-PCR and a second-round multiplex PCR. TCRdb re-called the multiplex PCR reads with MiXCR, one entry per CDR3 protein. The table has a few hundred thousand distinct CDR3 sequences, roughly 39% seen once. Sequencing was performed on peripheral blood or thyroid tissue (not recorded which). This TCR derives from an adult man with Graves' hyperthyroidism. The chain combines TRBV16 with TRBJ2-7; maybe TRBD1 (6 bases). CDR3 nucleotides: TGTGCCAGCAGCCCAGGGGAATTCTACGAGCAGTACTTC. It yields the protein CASSPGEFYEQYF. Combining the CDR3 with reference TRBV16 and TRBJ2-7 gives the whole variable domain GEEVAQTPKHLVRGEGQKAKLYCAPIKGHSYVFWYQQVLKNEFKFLISFQNENVFDETGMPKERFSAKCLPNSPCSLEIQATKLEDSAVYFCASSPGEFYEQYFGPGTRLTVT.